The present T cell receptor beta chain was sequenced within a study of T cell changes during pregnancy in multiple sclerosis. V was shortened by 0 bases and J by 6 bases, with 15 bases between the two germline ends. Germline CDR1 LNHNV, CDR2 YYDKDF (reference sequence). The CDR3 length is 17 residues. Measured with immunoSEQ multiplex PCR; TCRdb has only the in-frame clones, and not every one. Of about 89,000 clones listed, approximately 95% are singletons. The chain employs TRBV15 and TRBJ2-6, with TRBD1 as a possible D gene (7 bases). The specimen was peripheral blood, collected after pregnancy. This clonotype was obtained from a female donor in good health, enrolled as a control in a pregnancy study. The CDR3 DNA follows: TGTGCCACCAGCAGAGATCAGGAGGGGGCGCTGGCCAACGTCCTGACTTTC. This gives the protein CATSRDQEGALANVLTF.